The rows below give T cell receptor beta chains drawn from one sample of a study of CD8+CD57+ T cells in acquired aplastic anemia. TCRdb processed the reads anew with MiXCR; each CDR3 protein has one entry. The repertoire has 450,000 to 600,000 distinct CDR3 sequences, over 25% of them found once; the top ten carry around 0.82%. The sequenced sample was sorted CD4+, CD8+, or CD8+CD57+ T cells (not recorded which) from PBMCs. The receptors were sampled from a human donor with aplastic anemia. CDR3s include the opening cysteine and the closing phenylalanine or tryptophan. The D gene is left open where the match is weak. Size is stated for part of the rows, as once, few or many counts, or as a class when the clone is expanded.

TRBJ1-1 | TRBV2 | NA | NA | TGTGCCAGCAGCTTAACGCCAGGTTGGGACACTGAAGCTTTCTTT | CASSLTPGWDTEAFF
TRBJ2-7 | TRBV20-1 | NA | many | TGCAGTGCTTACAGCGCCGAGCAGTACTTC | CSAYSAEQYF
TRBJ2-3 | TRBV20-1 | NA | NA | TGCAGTGCTAGGTGGCAGGTGAACACAGATACGCAGTATTTT | CSARWQVNTDTQYF
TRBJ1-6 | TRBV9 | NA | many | TGTGCCAGCAGCGAGGGGCCGGGACAAAGCACACCCCTCCACTTT | CASSEGPGQSTPLHF
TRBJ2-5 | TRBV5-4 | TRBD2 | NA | TGTGCCAGCAGCTTGTCTAGCGGGAGAGGTGAGACCCAGTACTTC | CASSLSSGRGETQYF
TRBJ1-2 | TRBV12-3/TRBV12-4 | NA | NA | TGTGCCAGCAGTGTCGGACAGTATGGCTACACCTTC | CASSVGQYGYTF
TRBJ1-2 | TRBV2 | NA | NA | TGTGCCAGCTCACCACCTACGGGAGCGCACTATGGCTACACCTTC | CASSPPTGAHYGYTF
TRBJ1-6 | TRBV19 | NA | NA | TGTGCCAGTATCAGAGCCCCCAATTCACCCCTCCACTTT | CASIRAPNSPLHF
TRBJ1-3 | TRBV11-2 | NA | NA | TGTGCCAGCAGCACAACTTCGGTCTCTGGAAACACCATATATTTT | CASSTTSVSGNTIYF
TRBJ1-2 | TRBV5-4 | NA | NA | TGTGCCAGCAGAACTACAGGCGGAGCTGGGGGCTACACCTTC | CASRTTGGAGGYTF
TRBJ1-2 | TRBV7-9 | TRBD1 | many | TGTGCCAGCAGCCACGGACAGGGGGCCTATAACGGCTACACCTTC | CASSHGQGAYNGYTF
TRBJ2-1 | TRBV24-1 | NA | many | TGTGCCACCAGTGACGTTGCCCTCACGGACAATGAGCAGTTCTTC | CATSDVALTDNEQFF
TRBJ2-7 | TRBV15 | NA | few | TGTGCCACCAGCAGGACCGGACTGCGCTACGAGCAGTACTTC | CATSRTGLRYEQYF
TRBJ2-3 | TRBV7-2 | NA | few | TGTGCCAGCAGCTTAGTAAGCCCAGATACGCAGTATTTT | CASSLVSPDTQYF
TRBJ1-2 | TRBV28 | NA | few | TGTGCCAGCAGCGATACGCCTAACTATGGCTACACCTTC | CASSDTPNYGYTF
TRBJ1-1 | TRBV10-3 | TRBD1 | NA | TGTGCCAGCGGGCCACAGGGGGCGGCGGAAGCTTTCTTT | CASGPQGAAEAFF
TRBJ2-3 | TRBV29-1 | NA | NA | TGCATCGTTGAAGACCAGACAGATACGCAGTATTTT | CIVEDQTDTQYF
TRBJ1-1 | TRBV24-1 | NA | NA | TGTGCCACCAGGGGATCTACGAACACTGAAGCTTTCTTT | CATRGSTNTEAFF
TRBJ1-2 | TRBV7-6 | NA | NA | TGTGCCAGCAGCATTTCGAGAGTCCGGGCTGCCCACTATGGCTACACCTTC | CASSISRVRAAHYGYTF
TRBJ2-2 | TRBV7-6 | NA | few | TGTGCCAGCAGCTCTCCTTATGGATCGAACACCGGGGAGCTGTTTTTT | CASSSPYGSNTGELFF
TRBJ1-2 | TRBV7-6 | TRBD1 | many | TGTGCCAGCAGCTTAGCGGACAGGGTGCTTAACTATGGCTACACCTTC | CASSLADRVLNYGYTF
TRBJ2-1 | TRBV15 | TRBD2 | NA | TGTGCCACCAGCACCTACGGGGGGGCCCCCGGTGAGCAGTTCTTC | CATSTYGGAPGEQFF
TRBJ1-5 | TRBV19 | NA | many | TGTGCCAGTAGTGTCGGTGGGGGGACGTGGCAGCCCCAGCATTTT | CASSVGGGTWQPQHF
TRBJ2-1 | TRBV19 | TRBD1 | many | TGTGCCAGTAGTGCGACAGGGCTCGGGGCGTTCTTC | CASSATGLGAFF
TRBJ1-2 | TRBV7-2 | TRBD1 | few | TGTGCCAGCAGCTTATTGTCAGGGGGCTATAATGGCTACACCTTC | CASSLLSGGYNGYTF
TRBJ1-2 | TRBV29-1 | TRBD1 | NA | TGCAGCACCGAGACAGGGCCCTATGGCTACACCTTC | CSTETGPYGYTF
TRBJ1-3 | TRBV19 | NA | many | TGTGCCACCAGCTGGCCGGGAAACACCATATATTTT | CATSWPGNTIYF
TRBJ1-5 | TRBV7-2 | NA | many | TGTGCCAGCAGCTTAGAAATGACAAATCAGCCCCAGCATTTT | CASSLEMTNQPQHF
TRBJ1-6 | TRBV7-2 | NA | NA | TGTGCCAGCAGCGCAGGTTCTGGGTCACCCCTCCACTTT | CASSAGSGSPLHF
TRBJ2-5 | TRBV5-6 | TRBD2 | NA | TGTGCCAGCAGCTTGTGGTTAGCGGGAGATCCGGAGACCCAGTACTTC | CASSLWLAGDPETQYF
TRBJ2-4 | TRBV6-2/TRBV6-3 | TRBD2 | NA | TGTGCCAGCAGTTACTCCACACGGACGGGAGGGGATGTAGGCATTCAGTACTTC | CASSYSTRTGGDVGIQYF
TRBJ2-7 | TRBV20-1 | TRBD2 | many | TGCAGTGCTAGCCAGTCTACTAGCGGTTCCGAGCAGTACTTC | CSASQSTSGSEQYF
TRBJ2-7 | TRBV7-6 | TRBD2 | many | TGTGCCAGCAGCTTAGCGCCTTCTAGCGGAGCTGCGCAACGTACCTACGAGCAGTACTTC | CASSLAPSSGAAQRTYEQYF
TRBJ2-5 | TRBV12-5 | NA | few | TGTGCTAGTGGTCCGTGGGGCCGCCAAGAGACCCAGTACTTC | CASGPWGRQETQYF
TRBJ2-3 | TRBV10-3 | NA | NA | TGTGCCATCAGTCCCGGGAGTGATACGCAGTATTTT | CAISPGSDTQYF
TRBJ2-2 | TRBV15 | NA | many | TGTGCCACCAGCAGAGAAACACGGACGAACACCGGGGAGCTGTTTTTT | CATSRETRTNTGELFF
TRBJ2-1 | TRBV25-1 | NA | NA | TGTGCCAGCAGAGGTGGGTGGTCGGGGCTTTGCAATGAGCAGTTCTTC | CASRGGWSGLCNEQFF
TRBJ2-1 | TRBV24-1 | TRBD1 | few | TGTGCCAGCAGTCGACAGGGCTCCTACAATGAGCAGTTCTTC | CASSRQGSYNEQFF
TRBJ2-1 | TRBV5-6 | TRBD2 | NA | TGTGCCAGCAGGCCGGGACTAGCGGGGGGTTACAATGAGCAGTTCTTC | CASRPGLAGGYNEQFF
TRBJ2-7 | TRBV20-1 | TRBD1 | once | TGCAGTGCTCTGGGACAGGGATCCCACGAGCAGTACTTC | CSALGQGSHEQYF
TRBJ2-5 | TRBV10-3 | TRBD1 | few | TGTGCCATTCGGGGACAGCAAGAGACCCAGTACTTC | CAIRGQQETQYF
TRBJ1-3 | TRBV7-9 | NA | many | TGTGCCAGCAGCTATGTAGCTGGAAACACCATATATTTT | CASSYVAGNTIYF
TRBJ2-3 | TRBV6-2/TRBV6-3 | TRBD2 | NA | TGTGCCAGCTGCGCTAGCGGGGAGTTCACAGATACGCAGTATTTT | CASCASGEFTDTQYF
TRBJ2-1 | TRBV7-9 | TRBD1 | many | TGTGCCAGCAGCTCAACGGGACAGGGATACAATGAGCAGTTCTTC | CASSSTGQGYNEQFF
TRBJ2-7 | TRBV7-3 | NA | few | TGTGCCAGCAGCTTAACGGGGGGATACTCCTACGAGCAGTACTTC | CASSLTGGYSYEQYF
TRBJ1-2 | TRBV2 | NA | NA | TGTGCCAGCAAACAGACAGGATATGGCTACACCTTC | CASKQTGYGYTF